These 5 T cell receptor beta chains were sequenced from one sample in a study of shared clonotypes between healthy human individuals. Assay: immunoSEQ multiplex PCR; the TCRdb copy retains only in-frame clones and omits some. The profile shows about 1 million clones, around 74% of them singletons. Sample: memory CD4+ T cells sorted from blood. Subset indicated: CD45RA-negative fraction. These receptors were taken from a man between 18 and 29 years old in good health.

This clone was counted a few times. The chain combines TRBV29-1 with TRBJ2-3; perhaps TRBD2 as D (6 bases). CDR1 is SQVTM, CDR2 ANQGSEA, per germline. The CDR3 covers 13 residues. The V end was cut by 2 bases, the J end by 5 bases, with 11 bases between. The CDR3 sequence: CSVERGGGDTQYF. As DNA, the CDR3 is TGCAGCGTTGAAAGGGGAGGAGGAGATACGCAGTATTTT.

The rearrangement joins TRBV6-5 to TRBJ1-6; maybe TRBD1 (6 bases). V was trimmed by 2 bases and J by 2 bases, leaving 10 bases between them. CDR3 length equals 16 residues. Looked up from germline, CDR1 is MNHEY and CDR2 is SVGAGI. CDR3 in amino acids: CASSYGGPTYNSPLHF. The CDR3 DNA follows: TGTGCCAGCAGTTACGGGGGGCCCACCTATAATTCACCCCTCCACTTT.

The chain is built from TRBV5-4 and TRBJ2-6; D may match TRBD1 or TRBD2 (6 bases each). The ends were cut back, 3 bases at V and 0 bases at J, with 13 bases in the middle. Germline values: CDR1 SGHNT, CDR2 YYREEE (reference sequence). This CDR3 has 17 residues. CDR3 sequence (DNA): TGTGCCAGCAGCTCCGGAGGGGGAATCTCTGGGGCCAACGTCCTGACTTTC. Protein sequence: CASSSGGGISGANVLTF.

A remark on this clone: With a much larger clone just one base away, this may be a read error. The chain recombines TRBV7-3 with TRBJ2-1; 11 nucleotides line up with TRBD1. The CDR3 is 15 residues long. Germline V gives CDR1 SGHTA, CDR2 FQGTGA. Losses at the gene ends were 7 bases for V and 3 bases for J; bases not matched to a gene: 5. CDR3 bases: TGTGCCAGCACCTTGGGGACAGGGGGCTACAATGAGCAGTTCTTC. This sequence encodes CASTLGTGGYNEQFF.

V usage is TRBV6-5 and J usage is TRBJ1-2; a possible D gene is TRBD1 (6 bases). CDR3 size: 15 residues. V gave up 0 bases and J gave up 4 bases, with 12 bases separating them. Per the germline V gene, CDR1 is MNHEY and CDR2 is SVGAGI. The CDR3 DNA reads as TGTGCCAGCAGTTACTCCGGGGGCTCCCTCTATGGCTACACCTTC. Amino acids: CASSYSGGSLYGYTF.